The clone carrying this T cell receptor beta chain was observed a handful of times. Its antigen is still unknown. This sample is drawn from a study of identical twins. The CDR3 consists of 17 residues. Germline V CDR1 and CDR2: SNHLY, FYNNEI. J lost 3 bases, V lost 3 bases, and 9 bases had no gene match. cDNA carried unique molecular identifiers, and a universal primer site was added by template switching. TCRdb processed the 5' RACE reads anew with MiXCR; each CDR3 protein has one entry. The sample has fewer than 250,000 distinct CDR3 sequences, roughly 7% seen once. General observations from the study: A cross-sectional statistical analysis, not follow-up of the same donors, supported the conclusions. Less excess twin sharing appeared in beta out-of-frame sequences. Memory repertoires lacked the insertion deficit that abundant cord blood beta clonotypes showed.

In addition, the sample was reused for a study of yellow fever vaccine responses in identical twins.

What was sequenced was memory (CD45RO+) T cells sorted from blood. The receptor's source is a woman between 18 and 29 years old in good health. V usage is TRBV2 and J usage is TRBJ2-3; TRBD2 matches at 10 bases. CDR3 sequence reads: CASSDQSSGSRTDTQYF. The CDR3 region has the DNA TGTGCCAGCAGTGACCAGTCTAGCGGGAGCAGGACAGATACGCAGTATTTT.